The rows below give T cell receptor beta chains drawn from one sample of a study of T-cell memory formation after mild COVID-19. One entry per CDR3 protein, called by TCRdb with MiXCR from the 5' RACE reads. The sample comprises under 600,000 distinct CDR3 sequences, roughly a fifth of which are singletons, and 8.4% rests with the top ten. The source material was PBMCs or a T cell subset sorted from them (not recorded which). The receptors shown here come from an adult woman who had mild COVID-19 (a few samples of this study predate the infection). Cell type and time point are not known. The CDR3 runs from the conserved cysteine through the conserved F or W. The order of the fields is clone size, D gene, J gene, V gene, CDR3 protein, CDR3 DNA. The D gene is left open where the match is weak. Some rows mark clone size as missing; the rest say once, few, many or name a class of expanded clone.

clone size: few
D gene: TRBD2
J gene: TRBJ2-1
V gene: TRBV29-1
CDR3 protein: CSVWLAGRPVEQFF
CDR3 DNA: TGCAGCGTTTGGCTAGCGGGAAGACCAGTGGAGCAGTTCTTC

clone size: .
D gene: .
J gene: TRBJ2-3
V gene: TRBV21-1
CDR3 protein: CASSKDRAGGGTDTQYF
CDR3 DNA: TGTGCCAGCAGCAAAGATCGCGCCGGAGGGGGCACAGATACGCAGTATTTT

clone size: .
D gene: .
J gene: TRBJ2-3
V gene: TRBV7-8
CDR3 protein: CASSSEGRYTDTQYF
CDR3 DNA: TGTGCCAGCAGCTCAGAAGGACGGTACACAGATACGCAGTATTTT

clone size: .
D gene: .
J gene: TRBJ1-1
V gene: TRBV6-5
CDR3 protein: CASSYDGSSRSKGAFF
CDR3 DNA: TGTGCCAGCAGTTATGACGGGAGCAGCAGGTCAAAAGGAGCTTTCTTT

clone size: .
D gene: .
J gene: TRBJ2-7
V gene: TRBV6-1
CDR3 protein: CASSDEDPYRF
CDR3 DNA: TGTGCCAGCAGTGACGAGGACCCATACCGCTTC

clone size: once
D gene: .
J gene: TRBJ1-5
V gene: TRBV5-4
CDR3 protein: CASSFRTELGNQPQHF
CDR3 DNA: TGTGCCAGCAGCTTTAGGACAGAACTGGGCAATCAGCCCCAGCATTTT

clone size: .
D gene: TRBD1
J gene: TRBJ1-2
V gene: TRBV9
CDR3 protein: CASSVDRGSYYGYTF
CDR3 DNA: TGTGCCAGCAGCGTGGACAGGGGAAGTTACTATGGCTACACCTTC

clone size: few
D gene: TRBD2
J gene: TRBJ2-3
V gene: TRBV6-5
CDR3 protein: CASSSRFGVPREVGQYF
CDR3 DNA: TGTGCCAGCAGTTCCCGTTTCGGTGTACCTCGGGAGGTGGGGCAGTATTTT

clone size: .
D gene: TRBD2
J gene: TRBJ2-3
V gene: TRBV4-2
CDR3 protein: CASSRSTVIAGGTTDTQYF
CDR3 DNA: TGTGCCAGCAGCCGCTCTACCGTTATAGCGGGAGGGACAACAGATACGCAGTATTTT

clone size: few
D gene: .
J gene: TRBJ1-2
V gene: TRBV12-3/TRBV12-4
CDR3 protein: CASSFGSHGYTF
CDR3 DNA: TGTGCCAGCAGTTTTGGGTCACATGGCTACACCTTC

clone size: .
D gene: .
J gene: TRBJ1-5
V gene: TRBV20-1
CDR3 protein: CSAARSSGNQPQHF
CDR3 DNA: TGCAGTGCCGCCCGAAGTTCGGGCAATCAGCCCCAGCATTTT

clone size: .
D gene: .
J gene: TRBJ2-7
V gene: TRBV14
CDR3 protein: CASSQDRVRTYEQYF
CDR3 DNA: TGTGCCAGCAGCCAAGATCGTGTCAGGACCTACGAGCAGTACTTC

clone size: few
D gene: .
J gene: TRBJ2-7
V gene: TRBV29-1
CDR3 protein: CSVVAGVSSYEQYF
CDR3 DNA: TGCAGCGTTGTTGCAGGTGTTTCGTCCTACGAGCAGTACTTC

clone size: .
D gene: .
J gene: TRBJ1-1
V gene: TRBV7-9
CDR3 protein: CASSHSNGGAGSTEAFF
CDR3 DNA: TGTGCCAGCAGCCATTCTAATGGGGGGGCGGGTAGCACTGAAGCTTTCTTT

clone size: .
D gene: TRBD1
J gene: TRBJ2-7
V gene: TRBV5-6
CDR3 protein: CASSFRGPGQGFNEQYF
CDR3 DNA: TGTGCCAGCAGCTTTCGAGGGCCTGGACAGGGTTTCAACGAGCAGTACTTC

clone size: .
D gene: .
J gene: TRBJ2-7
V gene: TRBV6-5
CDR3 protein: CASLSRVRGHPYEQYF
CDR3 DNA: TGTGCCAGCCTGTCGAGAGTTCGGGGCCATCCCTACGAGCAGTACTTC

clone size: .
D gene: .
J gene: TRBJ1-1
V gene: TRBV5-1
CDR3 protein: CASSLGGRTNTEAFF
CDR3 DNA: TGCGCCAGCAGCTTGGGTGGTCGAACGAACACTGAAGCTTTCTTT

clone size: .
D gene: TRBD1
J gene: TRBJ2-3
V gene: TRBV5-4
CDR3 protein: CASSRGTGSPDTQYF
CDR3 DNA: TGTGCCAGCAGCCGGGGGACAGGGTCCCCAGATACGCAGTATTTT

clone size: few
D gene: .
J gene: TRBJ2-1
V gene: TRBV9
CDR3 protein: CASSTAGTRLDEQFF
CDR3 DNA: TGTGCCAGCAGCACGGCTGGGACCCGCCTCGATGAGCAGTTCTTC

clone size: .
D gene: TRBD1
J gene: TRBJ1-1
V gene: TRBV9
CDR3 protein: CASSIQGEHMNTEAFF
CDR3 DNA: TGTGCCAGCAGCATACAGGGGGAGCATATGAACACTGAAGCTTTCTTT

clone size: few
D gene: .
J gene: TRBJ1-2
V gene: TRBV6-2/TRBV6-3
CDR3 protein: CASNRQGLQGYTF
CDR3 DNA: TGTGCCAGCAATCGCCAGGGTCTGCAGGGCTACACCTTC

clone size: few
D gene: .
J gene: TRBJ2-5
V gene: TRBV4-2
CDR3 protein: CASSHSSGLVETQYF
CDR3 DNA: TGTGCCAGCAGCCATTCAAGTGGGTTGGTGGAGACCCAGTACTTC

clone size: .
D gene: .
J gene: TRBJ2-5
V gene: TRBV20-1
CDR3 protein: CSASLGSGQETQYF
CDR3 DNA: TGCAGTGCTAGTTTAGGTAGCGGCCAAGAGACCCAGTACTTC

clone size: few
D gene: .
J gene: TRBJ2-5
V gene: TRBV7-8
CDR3 protein: CASSLDRGIQETQYF
CDR3 DNA: TGTGCCAGCAGCTTAGATCGGGGGATACAAGAGACCCAGTACTTC

clone size: .
D gene: .
J gene: TRBJ1-5
V gene: TRBV5-1
CDR3 protein: CASSLMGHYNQPQHF
CDR3 DNA: TGCGCCAGCAGCCTGATGGGACACTACAATCAGCCCCAGCATTTT

clone size: few
D gene: TRBD2
J gene: TRBJ2-5
V gene: TRBV20-1
CDR3 protein: CSARDLREAVGTQYF
CDR3 DNA: TGCAGTGCTAGAGATTTGCGGGAGGCCGTGGGGACCCAGTACTTC

clone size: .
D gene: .
J gene: TRBJ1-1
V gene: TRBV29-1
CDR3 protein: CSVKAATGAEAFF
CDR3 DNA: TGCAGCGTTAAGGCCGCAACGGGTGCTGAAGCTTTCTTT